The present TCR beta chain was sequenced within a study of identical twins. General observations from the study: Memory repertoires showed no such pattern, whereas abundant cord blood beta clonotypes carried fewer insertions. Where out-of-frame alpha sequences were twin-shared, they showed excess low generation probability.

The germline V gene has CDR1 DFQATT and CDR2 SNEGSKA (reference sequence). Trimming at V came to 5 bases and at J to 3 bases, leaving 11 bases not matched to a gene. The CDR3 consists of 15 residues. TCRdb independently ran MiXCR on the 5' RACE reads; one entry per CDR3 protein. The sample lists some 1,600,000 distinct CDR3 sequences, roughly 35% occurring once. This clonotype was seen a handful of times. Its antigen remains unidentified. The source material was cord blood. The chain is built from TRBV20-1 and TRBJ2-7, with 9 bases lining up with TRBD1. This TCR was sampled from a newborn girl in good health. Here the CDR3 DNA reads TGCAGTGCTGGGGACAGGGTGGCTTTGATCTACGAGCAGTACTTC. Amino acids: CSAGDRVALIYEQYF.